Below, 8 T cell receptor beta chains from the same sample are listed, as sequenced in a study of CD4 T cells in relation to SARS-CoV-2 and coronaviruses. The antigens of these receptors remain unknown. TCRdb keeps only in-frame clones here, not all; method: immunoSEQ multiplex PCR. This sample has some 20,000 clones, with around 80% found just once. Before the COVID-19 pandemic, during about 2011-2018, CD4+ T cells were taken from unexposed donors. The cells were cultured for 9 to 11 days before CD4+ T cells were isolated. Sequencing was performed on CD4+ T cells from PBMCs, cultured in vitro. The receptor set was obtained from a human donor in good health.

This chain connects TRBV5-4 to TRBJ2-5, with D perhaps TRBD2 (6 bases). Deletions cut 0 bases from V and 4 bases from J, with 19 bases between. The CDR3 loop spans 17 amino acids. CDR1 SGHNT and CDR2 YYREEE come from the germline V gene (reference sequence). CDR3 nucleotide sequence: TGTGCCAGCAGCTTGGGGGCACTGGGGGGAATGAGAGAGACCCAGTACTTC. Its protein is CASSLGALGGMRETQYF.

This clone was seen a single time. This chain uses TRBV6-5 with TRBJ2-5; 9 positions match TRBD1. V lost 6 bases and J lost 4; bases outside the gene matches: 6. Germline V gene lookup returns CDR1 MNHEY and CDR2 SVGAGI. CDR3 length equals 14 residues. CDR3 sequence (DNA): TGTGCCAGCAGGTCAACAGGGGGCCGAGAGACCCAGTACTTC. This gives the protein CASRSTGGRETQYF.

The V gene is TRBV5-1, the J gene TRBJ1-4; 7 nucleotides agree with TRBD1. V was clipped by 0 bases and J by 4 bases; unmatched bases: 3. CDR1 SGHRS and CDR2 YFSETQ come from the germline V gene. There are 15 residues in the CDR3. DNA for the CDR3: TGCGCCAGCAGCTTGGGGGACAGTAGTAATGAAAAACTGTTTTTT. Translation gives CASSLGDSSNEKLFF.

The CDR3 bases are TGTGCCAGTAGTACCACCCCGGACAGGGGTGGCCACGAGCAGTACTTC. As protein: CASSTTPDRGGHEQYF. The V call is TRBV19, the J call TRBJ2-7; 9 bases match TRBD1. Per the germline V gene, CDR1 is LNHDA and CDR2 is SQIVND (reference sequence). The trim removed 4 bases at V and 5 bases at J, leaving 12 bases unmatched. The CDR3 contains 16 residues.

The V gene is TRBV19, the J gene TRBJ1-1; 7 bases are shared with TRBD1. The CDR3 is made up of 13 amino acids. CDR1 and CDR2 from the germline V gene are LNHDA and SQIVND (reference sequence). The ends lost 7 bases at V and 5 bases at J; junction bases unmatched: 7. CDR3 nucleotide sequence: TGTGCCAGTACCTCGACAGGGAGGACTGAAGCTTTCTTT. This translates into CASTSTGRTEAFF.

V gene TRBV23-1 combines with J gene TRBJ2-3, with a possible D match to TRBD2 (6 bases). TRBV23-1 is reported as an ORF; its role is uncertain. The CDR3 has 13 amino acids. V was trimmed by 0 bases and J by 6 bases, leaving 7 bases between them. The CDR3 DNA is TGCGCCAGCAGTCAATCGGGGAGGGATACGCAGTATTTT. As protein: CASSQSGRDTQYF.

This rearrangement joins TRBV4-2 to TRBJ1-4, with D maybe TRBD1 (5 bases). V was clipped by 7 bases and J by 8 bases, with 20 bases between them. CDR1 and CDR2 (germline): LGHNA, YNFKEQ. This CDR3 has 15 amino acids. This CDR3 reads CASTNSGTGWEKLFF. The DNA of the CDR3 is TGTGCCAGCACCAACTCCGGGACGGGATGGGAAAAACTGTTTTTT.

The chain carries TRBV19 and TRBJ1-3; 7 nucleotides align to TRBD1. This CDR3 is built from 14 residues. V lost 5 bases and J lost 4; bases outside the gene matches: 5. From germline, CDR1 is LNHDA and CDR2 SQIVND (reference sequence). This chain's CDR3 is CASSSQTGGNTIYF. In DNA, the CDR3 is TGTGCCAGTAGTTCCCAGACAGGGGGAAACACCATATATTTT. The full variable domain, its missing parts supplied by reference TRBV19 and TRBJ1-3, is DGGITQSPKYLFRKEGQNVTLSCEQNLNHDAMYWYRQDPGQGLRLIYYSQIVNDFQKGDIAEGYSVSREKKESFPLTVTSAQKNPTAFYLCASSSQTGGNTIYFGEGSWLTVV.